This T cell receptor beta chain was identified in a study of T-cell memory formation after mild COVID-19 (TCRdb year 2021). Notes on the research overall: TCR sequence clusters from the two donors were found to be largely donor specific. Two young, previously healthy adult volunteers made up the cohort, one male and one female. Longitudinal TCRalpha and TCRbeta repertoire sequencing tracked T-cell clones expanding and contracting after mild COVID-19 in two donors.

Instrument used: Illumina NovaSeq 6000. Using 5'RACE with constant-segment primers, TCRalpha and TCRbeta cDNA libraries were constructed, with sample barcodes and unique molecular identifiers added in the process. RNA was extracted from every sample with Trizol reagent. Library amplification was performed in two PCR steps, and a second sample barcode and Illumina TruSeq adapters were introduced in the second step. Sequencing of libraries was performed on an Illumina NovaSeq with 2 x 150 bp paired-end reads. The authors' analysis ran thus. Demultiplexing of reads and collapsing into UMI-guided consensus sequences were performed with migec v1.2.7. With mixcr v2.1.11, UMI consensuses were aligned to TRA and TRB V and J templates and assembled into clonotypes. Clonotypes were classified as expanded or contracted when called significant by both edgeR and NoisET, with noise models trained on biological replicates. edgeR calls used a false discovery rate-adjusted p below 0.01 and a log2 fold-change threshold of 1. As an exploratory analysis of dynamics, PCA with hierarchical clustering was applied to max-normalized trajectories of the 1000 most abundant clonotypes. Each responding clone was given a CD4 or CD8 phenotype based on the CD4+ and CD8+ repertoires, which had been sequenced separately. The raw public data were reprocessed by TCRdb itself: fastp quality trimming at Q25, MiXCR clonotype calling, in-frame beta chains only. CDR3 protein duplicates are merged, each entry listing the most common genes and DNA. The V and J calls were not made by the authors but by TCRdb's processing. The sample table holds about 250,000 distinct CDR3 sequences, of which 15% were seen once. Jointly, the top ten make up over 2% of the sample.

The germline V gene supplies CDR1 SNHLY and CDR2 FYNNEI. Here V drops 10 bases and J drops 2 bases, and the junction holds 6 bases not matched to any gene. The CDR3 numbers 14 residues from cysteine through phenylalanine. Left in the record is the CDR3 DNA by itself, 42 bases read in frame from the first base. What the research found in general, with its limitations: Clones that contracted from day 15 to 85 showed balanced CD4/CD8 phenotypes, whereas a second wave of clones that expanded from day 15 to 37 leaned towards CD4+. Contracting CD4+ clones were found mainly in CM and EM memory subsets, while CD8+ clones were enriched in EMRA. SARS-CoV-2 specificity of the second-wave clones peaking on day 37 was not confirmed. Some responding clones were detected in pre-infection memory, which suggested that pre-existing cross-reactive memory T cells had joined the SARS-CoV-2 response. Only a couple of mild cases were covered by the study, and larger cohorts that include severe cases with pre-infection samples were considered necessary.

Of note for this clonotype: This clone's antigen is unknown. No clone much larger than this one lies a single base away; base qualities are absent.

PBMCs were isolated by Ficoll-Paque density gradient centrifugation. The specimen was PBMCs or a T cell subset sorted from them (not recorded which). The chain joins TRBV2 to TRBJ2-3; TRBD2 aligns with 10 central bases. The sequence derives from an adult woman who had mild COVID-19 (a few samples of this study predate the infection). The sample titles of this study are shuffled in the database, so cell type and time point are left out; the donor was told from shared clones. The encoded CDR3 is CATKTSGFTDTQYF. The base sequence is TGTGCCACCAAGACTAGCGGGTTCACAGATACGCAGTATTTT. Full variable domain (CDR3 extended with the reference TRBV2 and TRBJ2-3 proteins): EPEVTQTPSHQVTQMGQEVILRCVPISNHLYFYWYRQILGQKVEFLVSFYNNEISEKSEIFDDQFSVERPDGSNFTLKIRSTKLEDSAMYFCATKTSGFTDTQYFGPGTRLTVL.